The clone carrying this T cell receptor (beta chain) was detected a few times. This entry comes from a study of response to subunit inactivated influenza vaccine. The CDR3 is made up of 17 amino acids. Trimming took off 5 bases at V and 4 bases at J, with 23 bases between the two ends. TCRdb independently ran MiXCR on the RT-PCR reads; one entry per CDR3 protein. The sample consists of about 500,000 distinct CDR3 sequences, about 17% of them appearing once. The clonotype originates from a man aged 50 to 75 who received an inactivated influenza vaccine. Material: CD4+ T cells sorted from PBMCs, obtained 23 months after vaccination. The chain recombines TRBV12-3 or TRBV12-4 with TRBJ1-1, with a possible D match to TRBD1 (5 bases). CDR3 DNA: TGTGCCAGCAGTCGGCGGGGGAGTGCGACGGGGTTCACTGAAGCTTTCTTT. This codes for CASSRRGSATGFTEAFF.